One sample yielded the 23 T cell receptor beta chains listed below, sequenced in a study of T cells in Graves' hyperthyroidism and ophthalmopathy. From RNA transcripts, TCR beta CDR3 regions were amplified. HTBI primers were employed in a first-round RT-PCR of the TCR CDR3. Each CDR3 protein is one row after TCRdb ran MiXCR on the multiplex PCR reads. The sample shows some 700,000 distinct CDR3 sequences, roughly 17% of them seen only once. The material sequenced was blood. The origin of the receptors is a man aged 50-60 years with Graves' hyperthyroidism.

This clonotype was recorded a few times. The chain uses TRBV5-8 and TRBJ1-6; 7 bases line up with TRBD1. The CDR3 consists of 14 residues. CDR1 is SGHTS, CDR2 YDEGEE, per germline. The V and J ends lost 4 bases and 7 bases, in that order; junction bases with no gene match: 5. DNA of the CDR3: TGTGCCAGCAGCGCGGGACAGCTGAATTCACCCCTCCACTTT. This encodes CASSAGQLNSPLHF. The whole variable domain, filled in from reference TRBV5-8 and TRBJ1-6, reads EAGVTQSPTHLIKTRGQQATLRCSPISGHTSVYWYQQALGLGLQFLLWYDEGEERNRGNFPPRFSGRQFPNYSSELNVNALELEDSALYLCASSAGQLNSPLHFGNGTRLTVT.

This clonotype was seen a few times. The rearrangement uses TRBV29-1 and TRBJ1-1; D perhaps matches TRBD1 (5 bases). Between the trimmed V and J ends, which lost 7 bases and 4 bases, there was a span of 13 bases. CDR1 SQVTM and CDR2 ANQGSEA come from the germline V gene. This CDR3 spans 12 amino acids. Here the CDR3 reads CSGGEHGTEAFF. CDR3 bases: TGCAGCGGAGGGGAGCATGGCACTGAAGCTTTCTTT.

Ten or more counts support this clonotype. V gene TRBV28 combines with J gene TRBJ2-1; maybe TRBD2 (6 bases). V lost 9 bases and J lost 4, with 13 bases in between. This CDR3 region has 13 residues. CDR1 is MDHEN and CDR2 is SYDVKM in the germline V gene. CDR3 protein: CASWREMYNEQFF. The CDR3 region has the DNA TGTGCCAGTTGGAGGGAGATGTACAATGAGCAGTTCTTC.

CDR3 region: CASSLGQMKETQYF. In DNA, the CDR3 is TGTGCCAGCAGCTTAGGGCAGATGAAAGAGACCCAGTACTTC. The V and J genes are TRBV7-2 and TRBJ2-5; unclear D gene. Trimming took 1 base from V and 3 from J, leaving 9 bases between them. The germline V gene encodes CDR1 SGHTA and CDR2 FQGNSA. This CDR3 comprises 14 residues.

V usage is TRBV20-1 and J usage is TRBJ2-5, with 7 bases matching TRBD1. This CDR3 region has 15 residues. Germline V gives CDR1 DFQATT, CDR2 SNEGSKA (reference sequence). Trimming at V came to 5 bases and at J to 2 bases, leaving 11 bases not matched to a gene. The CDR3 loop is CSAPPHGTVQETQYF. In DNA, the CDR3 is TGCAGTGCTCCTCCCCATGGGACAGTACAAGAGACCCAGTACTTC.

This clonotype was observed at least ten times. The chain joins TRBV7-8 to TRBJ1-5; 9 bases agree with TRBD1. The CDR3 is 15 amino acids. Germline CDR1 SGHVS, CDR2 FQNEAQ. Unmatched junction bases numbered 3, after V lost 5 bases and J lost 1 base. CDR3 nucleotides: TGTGCCAGCAGCCGGGACAGGGCCAGCAATCAGCCCCAGCATTTT. Translated, it gives CASSRDRASNQPQHF.

This clonotype was counted ten times or more. The genes are TRBV12-3 or TRBV12-4 and TRBJ2-1; 7 positions agree with TRBD2. Trimming at V came to 6 bases and at J to 8 bases, leaving 13 bases not matched to a gene. The CDR3 has 15 amino acids. The CDR3 nucleotides are TGTGCCAGCAGATCCGGGCGGGAGAGAAGGTATGAGCAGTTCTTC. Translating it yields CASRSGRERRYEQFF.

CDR3 nucleotide sequence: TGTGCCAGCAGTATGACTAGTAGTACAGATACGCAGTATTTT. It yields the protein CASSMTSSTDTQYF. The gene calls are TRBV12-3 or TRBV12-4 and TRBJ2-3; maybe TRBD2 (6 bases). V was trimmed by 5 bases and J by 3 bases, leaving 12 bases between them. This CDR3 comprises 14 residues.

This clonotype was found many times. The chain is built from TRBV5-5 and TRBJ2-3; 9 bases match TRBD1. V was clipped by 0 bases and J by 3 bases; unmatched bases: 8. Germline V gene lookup returns CDR1 SGHKS and CDR2 YYEKEE (reference sequence). The CDR3 is 17 amino acids. The CDR3 region has the DNA TGTGCCAGCAGCTTGGGGGGGACAGGGTCAAATACAGATACGCAGTATTTT. Residues: CASSLGGTGSNTDTQYF.

The rearrangement links TRBV7-9 to TRBJ2-6; 7 bases align to TRBD1. J gave up 2 bases and V 6 bases, and 4 bases lay outside the gene matches. The CDR3 consists of 15 residues. Germline V gene sequence: CDR1 SEHNR, CDR2 FQNEAQ (reference sequence). The CDR3 is CASRPDRAGANVLTF. CDR3 nucleotide sequence: TGTGCCAGCAGGCCCGACAGGGCTGGGGCCAACGTCCTGACTTTC.

This clonotype was recorded many times. The chain couples TRBV11-2 to TRBJ2-5; 13 bases match TRBD2. CDR1 and CDR2 (germline): SGHAT, FQNNGV. The CDR3 contains 17 residues. J was trimmed by 6 bases and V by 1 base; bases with no gene match: 8. This chain's CDR3 is CASSLARTSGSRQTQYF. The CDR3 region has the DNA TGTGCCAGCAGCTTAGCCCGGACTAGCGGGAGTAGGCAGACCCAGTACTTC.

Note on this clonotype: One junction end does not reproduce the germline sequence, and a read error may be involved. V is TRBV3-1 and J is TRBJ2-5; D is ambiguous. The germline V gene encodes CDR1 LGHDT and CDR2 YNNKEL (reference sequence). The length of the CDR3 is 14 residues. Here the CDR3 DNA reads TGTGCCATCAGCCAAGATCCCGAGCGCGAGACCCAGTACTTC. Its translation is CAISQDPERETQYF.

The chain has TRBV29-1 and TRBJ2-7; TRBD2 matches 8 bases. V lost 3 bases, J lost 7 bases, and 5 bases stayed unmatched. In germline, CDR1 is SQVTM, CDR2 ANQGSEA. The CDR3 length is 12 residues. The CDR3: CSVDITGGEQYF. In nucleotides, the CDR3 is TGCAGCGTTGACATTACGGGGGGGGAGCAGTACTTC.

The V gene is TRBV30, the J gene TRBJ2-1, with TRBD1 matching over 9 bases. There are 15 residues in the CDR3. The ends lost 3 bases at V and 2 bases at J; junction bases unmatched: 5. In germline, CDR1 is GTSNPN, CDR2 SVGIG (reference sequence). CDR3 in amino acids: CAWRATGGPYNEQFF. CDR3 DNA: TGTGCCTGGAGGGCAACAGGGGGCCCCTACAATGAGCAGTTCTTC.

DNA for the CDR3: TGTGCCAGTAGTAATTCCCAGCGGGAGAATACCGGGGAGCTGTTTTTT. Translated: CASSNSQRENTGELFF. This sequence joins TRBV19 and TRBJ2-2; TRBD2 agrees at 8 bases. The length of the CDR3 is 16 residues. In germline, CDR1 is LNHDA, CDR2 SQIVND (reference sequence). Trimming at V came to 4 bases and at J to 5 bases, leaving 9 bases not matched to a gene.

This chain joins TRBV6-1 and TRBJ1-3; possible D gene TRBD1, 5 bases. V was clipped by 6 bases and J by 0 bases, with 12 bases between them. This CDR3 spans 15 amino acids. Germline CDR1 and CDR2: MNHNS and SASEGT. The CDR3 here is CASSWDLSSGNTIYF. CDR3 nucleotide sequence: TGTGCCAGCAGCTGGGACTTGAGCTCTGGAAACACCATATATTTT.

This clonotype was recorded many times. The chain has TRBV5-8 and TRBJ1-6; tentative D call: TRBD1 (6 bases). Germline V gives CDR1 SGHTS, CDR2 YDEGEE. Trimming took off 4 bases at V and 10 bases at J, with 15 bases between the two ends. The CDR3 has 14 residues. For the CDR3, the DNA is TGTGCCAGCAGCCTGCAGGGGACGAGCTCACCCCTCCACTTT. Translation gives CASSLQGTSSPLHF.

This chain uses TRBV3-1 with TRBJ2-5, with D maybe TRBD2 (6 bases). The CDR3 consists of 13 residues. V lost 0 bases to trimming and J lost 5 bases, with 7 bases between them. The germline CDR1 and CDR2 sequences are LGHDT and YNNKEL (reference sequence). The CDR3: CASSQDGGETQYF. The CDR3 region has the DNA TGTGCCAGCAGCCAAGATGGAGGGGAGACCCAGTACTTC.

The chain recombines TRBV28 with TRBJ2-7, with a possible D match to TRBD1 (5 bases). Germline V lookup: CDR1 MDHEN, CDR2 SYDVKM. This CDR3 comprises 13 residues. Between the trimmed V and J ends, which lost 7 bases and 2 bases, there was a span of 12 bases. The CDR3 DNA follows: TGTGCCAGCATGGGCAGGGCTACCTACGAGCAGTACTTC. Translated: CASMGRATYEQYF.

A few counts support this clonotype. The chain links TRBV18 to TRBJ1-1; 10 positions agree with TRBD1. The CDR3 loop spans 15 amino acids. The germline V gene encodes CDR1 KGHSH and CDR2 LQKENI. V lost 7 bases to trimming and J lost 5 bases; unmatched junction nucleotides: 10. This CDR3 is CASLSMTGGGTEAFF. CDR3 DNA sequence: TGTGCCAGCTTATCAATGACAGGGGGCGGAACTGAAGCTTTCTTT.

This clonotype was picked up a small number of times. The chain employs TRBV12-3 or TRBV12-4 and TRBJ2-2; D not resolved. V gave up 7 bases and J gave up 2 bases, with 11 bases separating them. The CDR3 sequence is 14 residues long. The CDR3 region is CASIELRNTGELFF. The CDR3 region has the DNA TGTGCCAGCATAGAATTGAGAAACACCGGGGAGCTGTTTTTT.

On this clonotype itself: This may stem from a read error, because a much larger clone lies one nucleotide away. The chain links TRBV30 to TRBJ2-5, with D uncertain. The CDR3 is 12 residues long. Germline assignment: CDR1 GTSNPN and CDR2 SVGIG (reference sequence). The CDR3 sequence: CARSVRWETQYF. DNA for the CDR3: TGTGCCCGGAGTGTACGTTGGGAGACCCAGTACTTC.

This CDR3 reads CASVHRGRNEQYF. As DNA, the CDR3 is TGTGCCAGCGTCCACCGGGGGAGGAACGAGCAGTACTTC. The chain carries TRBV28 and TRBJ2-7; perhaps TRBD2 as D (6 bases). Germline V gives CDR1 MDHEN, CDR2 SYDVKM. The CDR3 loop spans 13 amino acids. V lost 8 bases to trimming and J lost 5 bases, with 16 bases between them. Full variable domain (rest looked up from reference TRBV28 and TRBJ2-7): DVKVTQSSRYLVKRTGEKVFLECVQDMDHENMFWYRQDPGLGLRLIYFSYDVKMKEKGDIPEGYSVSREKKERFSLILESASTNQTSMYLCASVHRGRNEQYFGPGTRLTVT.